This note documents a single T cell receptor beta chain sequence. The antigen remains undetermined. The sample belongs to a study of PD-1 blockade in classical Hodgkin lymphoma. General observations from the study: Diversity similar to that of newly diagnosed patients was seen at baseline in complete responders.

Deletions cut 4 bases from V and 0 bases from J, with 7 bases between. The CDR3 contains 14 residues. Germline V gives CDR1 MNHEY, CDR2 SVGAGI. Every patient had relapsed following autologous stem cell transplantation, and cohorts differed in brentuximab vedotin exposure. Complete response, partial response or progressive disease constituted the best responses recorded. The protocol was immunoSEQ multiplex PCR, while the TCRdb copy is restricted to in-frame clones and leaves out a portion. Among 35,000 or so clones listed, almost 70% were seen once. The chain uses TRBV6-5 and TRBJ1-3; D is ambiguous. The TCR comes from a human donor with classical Hodgkin lymphoma. The sequencing here drew on peripheral blood mononuclear cells (PBMCs), taken before the second cycle of nivolumab. CDR3 nucleotide sequence: TGTGCCAGCAGTTCAGGCCTCTCTGGAAACACCATATATTTT. Translating gives CASSSGLSGNTIYF.